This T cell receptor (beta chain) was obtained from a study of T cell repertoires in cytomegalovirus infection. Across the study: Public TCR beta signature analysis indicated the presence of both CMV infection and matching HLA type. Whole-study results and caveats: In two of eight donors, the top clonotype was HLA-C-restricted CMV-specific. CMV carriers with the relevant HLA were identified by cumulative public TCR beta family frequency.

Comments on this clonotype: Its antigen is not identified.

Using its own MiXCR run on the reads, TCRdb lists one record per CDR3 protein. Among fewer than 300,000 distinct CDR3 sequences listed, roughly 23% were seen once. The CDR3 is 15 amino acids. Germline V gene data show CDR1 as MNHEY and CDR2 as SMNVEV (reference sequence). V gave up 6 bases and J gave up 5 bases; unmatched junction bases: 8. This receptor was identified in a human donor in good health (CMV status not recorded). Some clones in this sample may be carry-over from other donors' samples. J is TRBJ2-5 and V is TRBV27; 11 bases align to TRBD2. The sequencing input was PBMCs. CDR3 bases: TGTGCCAGCAGCACCCGACTAGCGGGACAGGAGACCCAGTACTTC. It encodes CASSTRLAGQETQYF.